The sequence of this T cell receptor beta chain was determined in a study of CD8 T cells in Susac syndrome. The CDR3 is 15 residues long. The junction had 13 bases not matched to a gene; V was cut back by 5 bases and J by 9 bases. Germline values: CDR1 MGHRA, CDR2 YSYEKL. High-throughput TCR beta sequencing covered peripheral CD8+ and CD4+ T cells. Multiple sclerosis controls were treatment-naive patients with stable or active relapsing-remitting disease. A quantity of roughly 0.5 to 1 ug RNA underwent reverse transcription using random hexamers. Amplification of TCR beta CDR3 by immunoSEQ multiplex PCR spanned 54 Vbeta and 13 Jbeta. TCRdb analysed the immunoSEQ multiplex PCR reads with MiXCR anew, one entry per CDR3 protein. Here the sample spans around 170,000 distinct CDR3 sequences, approximately 95% being singletons.

The sequencing input was CD8+ T cells from PBMCs. This chain joins TRBV4-1 and TRBJ2-1; 7 nucleotides agree with TRBD2. The source is a human donor with multiple sclerosis. The CDR3 region has the DNA TGCGCCAGCAGCACCCGGAGGACTAGTGAAGGTGAGCAGTTCTTC. Its translation is CASSTRRTSEGEQFF.